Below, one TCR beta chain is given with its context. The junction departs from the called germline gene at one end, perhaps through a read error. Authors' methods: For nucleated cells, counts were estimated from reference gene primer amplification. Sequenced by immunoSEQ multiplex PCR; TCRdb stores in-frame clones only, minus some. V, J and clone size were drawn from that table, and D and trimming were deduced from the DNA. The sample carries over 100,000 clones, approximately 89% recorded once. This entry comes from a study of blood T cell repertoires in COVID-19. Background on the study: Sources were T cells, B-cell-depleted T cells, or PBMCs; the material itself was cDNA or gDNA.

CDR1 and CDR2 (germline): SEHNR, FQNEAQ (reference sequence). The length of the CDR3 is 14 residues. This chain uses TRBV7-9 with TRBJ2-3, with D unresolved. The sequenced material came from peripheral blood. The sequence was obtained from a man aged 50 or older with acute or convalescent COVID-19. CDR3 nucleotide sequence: TGTGCCAGCAGCTTGAGAGAGCCCACAGATCCGCAGTATTTT. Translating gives CASSLREPTDPQYF.